Sequencing of this TCR beta chain was carried out in a study of shared clonotypes between healthy human individuals. With respect to this clone: Antigen specificity is unknown.

TCRdb's copy holds only in-frame clones and misses some; the assay was immunoSEQ multiplex PCR. The table lists more than 2 million clones, about 95% of them singletons. V shed 0 bases and J shed 4 bases, with 10 bases lying between them. CDR1 and CDR2 from the germline V gene are SGHVS and FQNEAQ. The CDR3 has 15 residues. Study observations and caveats: Larger estimated richness was generally seen in naive subsets than in memory subsets. Shared across a handful of donors were 5% to 6% of the naive CD4 clonotypes.

Sequenced: naive CD4+ T cells sorted from blood. Subset: CD45RA+ positively selected. This chain joins TRBV7-8 and TRBJ1-5; TRBD1 might be the D (6 bases). This clonotype originated in a man aged 18 to 29 in good health. The DNA for the CDR3 is TGTGCCAGCAGCTTAGCCGGGGGCGGAAATCAGCCCCAGCATTTT. It yields the protein CASSLAGGGNQPQHF.